This TCR beta chain derives from a study of T-cell memory formation after mild COVID-19. Overall study: Clusters were largely donor specific.

With constant-segment primers, 5'RACE yielded cDNA libraries of TCR alpha and TCR beta that carried sample barcodes and UMIs. TCRdb called the 5' RACE reads again in MiXCR, with one record for every CDR3 protein. The data hold about 560,000 distinct CDR3 sequences, with about 20% observed a single time. The CDR3 totals 15 residues. Trimming took 3 bases from V and 2 from J, leaving 12 bases between them. In germline, CDR1 is SGHTA, CDR2 FQGNSA. The sequenced sample consisted of PBMCs or a T cell subset sorted from them (not recorded which). This sequence joins TRBV7-2 and TRBJ2-3, with D perhaps TRBD1 or TRBD2 (6 bases each). The clonotype originates from an adult woman who had mild COVID-19 (a few samples of this study predate the infection). Cell type and time point are not known. The CDR3 loop is CASSLARGPTDTQYF. Written as DNA, the CDR3 is TGTGCCAGCAGCTTGGCCCGGGGGCCCACAGATACGCAGTATTTT.